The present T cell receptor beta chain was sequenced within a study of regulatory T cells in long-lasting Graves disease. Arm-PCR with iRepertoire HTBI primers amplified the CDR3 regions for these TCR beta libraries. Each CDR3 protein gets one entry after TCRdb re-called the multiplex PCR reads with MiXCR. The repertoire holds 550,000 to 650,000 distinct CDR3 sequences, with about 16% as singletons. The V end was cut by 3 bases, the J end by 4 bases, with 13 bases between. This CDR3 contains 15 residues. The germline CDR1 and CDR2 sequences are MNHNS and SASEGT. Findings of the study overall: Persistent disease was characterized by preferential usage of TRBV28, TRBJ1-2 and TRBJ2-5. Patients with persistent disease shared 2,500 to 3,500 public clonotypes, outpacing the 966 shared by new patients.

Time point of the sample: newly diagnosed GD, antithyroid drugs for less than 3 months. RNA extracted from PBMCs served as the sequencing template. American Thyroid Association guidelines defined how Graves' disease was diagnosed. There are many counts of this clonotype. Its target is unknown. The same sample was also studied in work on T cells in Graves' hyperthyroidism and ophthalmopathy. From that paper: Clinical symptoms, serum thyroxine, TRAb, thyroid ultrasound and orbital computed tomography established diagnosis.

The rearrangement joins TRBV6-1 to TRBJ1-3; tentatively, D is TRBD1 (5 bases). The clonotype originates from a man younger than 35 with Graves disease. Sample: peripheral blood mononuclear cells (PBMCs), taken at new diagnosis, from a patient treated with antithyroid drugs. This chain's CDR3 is CASSDLTVSGNTIYF. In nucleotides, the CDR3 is TGTGCCAGCAGTGACCTGACAGTCTCCGGAAACACCATATATTTT.